Listed here is a single T cell receptor (beta chain). The antigen is unknown. Germline V gene lookup returns CDR1 SGHRS and CDR2 YFSETQ. V dropped 5 bases and J dropped 2; count of bases not matched to a gene: 8. The CDR3 spans 15 residues. This record comes from a study of PD-1 blockade in classical Hodgkin lymphoma. There was relapse after autologous stem cell transplantation in every patient, and there was variation in brentuximab vedotin exposure. Profiling relied on immunoSEQ multiplex PCR, and the TCRdb table lists in-frame clones only, not all of them. Counted here are more than 140,000 clones, less than 80% occurring once; the ten biggest clones make up approximately 9.6%. Study observations and caveats: There remain no defined causes for the repertoire differences, which possibly reflect disease activity or prior therapy. A significant rise in TCR diversity was seen by C4D1 for CD4+ cells but not for CD8+ cells.

The starting material was peripheral blood mononuclear cells (PBMCs), obtained before the second cycle of nivolumab. The clonotype originates from a human donor with classical Hodgkin lymphoma. The chain couples TRBV5-1 to TRBJ1-2; 8 positions match TRBD1. The CDR3 DNA reads as TGCGCCAGCAGGTTACAGGGGGAGGCGAACTATGGCTACACCTTC. It encodes CASRLQGEANYGYTF.